This T cell receptor beta chain was recorded in a study of tumor-infiltrating lymphocytes in primary liver carcinoma. From about 19-30 mg of unsorted bulk tissue, DNA and RNA were co-extracted together. Researchers generated TCR beta cDNA from roughly 500 ng of total RNA, relying on a constant-region primer. Library construction for TCR beta comprised three nested multiplex PCR rounds performed with slightly modified ARM-PCR. Rounds one and two of PCR, each of 10 cycles, were primed with TRBV1-TRBV30 forward primers and a C-beta reverse primer. One entry per CDR3 protein results from TCRdb running MiXCR on the multiplex PCR reads. The table records about 64,000 distinct CDR3 sequences, about two thirds of them present only once. The CDR3 contains 14 residues. V lost 3 bases and J 4 bases, leaving 13 bases between the germline ends. Per the germline V gene, CDR1 is SGHNT and CDR2 is YYREEE (reference sequence).

This receptor was obtained from a man in his forties with primary liver carcinoma and hepatitis B virus infection. The sample consisted of liver tumor tissue from sampling region 4. As to subset: tumor region T4, right-lateral pole. The chain links TRBV5-4 to TRBJ1-2; weak D call: TRBD1 (6 bases). CDR3 sequence (DNA): TGTGCCAGCAGCTGGACGACAGGCTCCTATGGCTACACCTTC. Amino acids: CASSWTTGSYGYTF.